What follows are 14 T cell receptor beta chains derived from one specimen sequenced in a study of T cell repertoires and HLA-DP antigens. Generated by immunoSEQ multiplex PCR, the TCRdb table keeps only in-frame clones and is missing some. The sample lists 85,000 to 90,000 clones, approximately 86% occurring once. For these receptors, no antigen is known. The sequenced sample consisted of CD4+ T cells from PBMCs. These receptors were taken from a man aged 50-59 years in good health and CMV-seronegative.

The V and J genes are TRBV7-9 and TRBJ2-7; D not resolved. The CDR3 covers 16 residues. Germline V gene lookup returns CDR1 SEHNR and CDR2 FQNEAQ (reference sequence). V was cut by 5 bases and J by 7 bases, with 24 bases left in between. Here the CDR3 reads CASSPSWRTALSEQYF. CDR3 DNA: TGTGCCAGCAGCCCGAGTTGGCGGACCGCTTTGTCGGAGCAGTACTTC.

The chain recombines TRBV5-7 with TRBJ1-4; D unresolved. TRBV5-7 is designated an ORF whose function remains uncertain. V was clipped by 3 bases and J by 5 bases, with 17 bases between them. The CDR3 contains 16 residues. CDR3 in DNA: TGTGCCAGCAGCTCGACAAATTCCGGGGTGAATGAAAAACTGTTTTTT. It translates to CASSSTNSGVNEKLFF.

Notes on this clone: Other DNA sequences from this sample encode an identical CDR3 as well. The chain joins TRBV5-4 to TRBJ2-5, with 8 bases fitting TRBD2. Germline V gene sequence: CDR1 SGHNT, CDR2 YYREEE (reference sequence). Germline trimming cut 4 bases from V and 4 bases from J; bases unmatched to any gene: 9. CDR3 length equals 15 residues. The CDR3 region is CASSPGGAGVETQYF. The CDR3 DNA sequence: TGTGCCAGCAGCCCGGGGGGGGCGGGGGTAGAGACCCAGTACTTC.

The rearrangement uses TRBV7-9 and TRBJ2-3; D gene ambiguous. The CDR3 totals 13 residues. The germline V gene has CDR1 SEHNR and CDR2 FQNEAQ (reference sequence). The V gene lost 5 bases and the J gene lost 14 bases, with 20 bases spanning the gap. CDR3 sequence: CASSTNTPSPGYF. The CDR3 DNA follows: TGTGCCAGCAGCACCAACACCCCGAGCCCGGGGTATTTT. Full variable domain (remainder filled in from reference TRBV7-9 and TRBJ2-3): DTGVSQNPRHKITKRGQNVTFRCDPISEHNRLYWYRQTLGQGPEFLTYFQNEAQLEKSRLLSDRFSAERPKGSFSTLEIQRTEQGDSAMYLCASSTNTPSPGYFGPGTRLTVL.

V and J are TRBV7-9 and TRBJ2-7; TRBD2 aligns across 11 bases. With V trimmed by 4 bases and J by 1 base, 9 bases remained unmatched. CDR3 length equals 17 residues. The V gene's germline CDR1 is SEHNR and CDR2 FQNEAQ (reference sequence). CDR3 protein: CASSSYPGTSGSYEQYF. CDR3 nucleotide sequence: TGTGCCAGCAGCTCTTACCCTGGGACTAGCGGATCCTACGAGCAGTACTTC.

This chain connects TRBV5-1 to TRBJ2-4; 7 bases fit TRBD2. CDR1 is SGHRS, CDR2 YFSETQ, per germline. The CDR3 runs to 17 residues. Trimming at V came to 4 bases and at J to 0 bases, leaving 10 bases not matched to a gene. In DNA form, the CDR3 reads TGCGCCAGCAGCAGATCGAGAGCGGGACTAGCCAAAAACATTCAGTACTTC. This sequence encodes CASSRSRAGLAKNIQYF.

This chain connects TRBV4-3 to TRBJ2-7; tentatively, D is TRBD1 (6 bases). With 3 bases removed from V and 0 bases from J, the gap between germline ends came to 18 bases. The CDR3 extends over 17 amino acids. Germline-derived CDR1 and CDR2 are LGHNA and YSLEER. CDR3: CASSQGTGFDSSYEQYF. The CDR3 DNA is TGCGCCAGCAGCCAGGGAACAGGGTTCGATAGCTCCTACGAGCAGTACTTC.

This clone was seen a handful of times. This chain joins TRBV19 and TRBJ2-2, with D tentatively TRBD1 (6 bases). Germline V gene data show CDR1 as LNHDA and CDR2 as SQIVND (reference sequence). V was cut by 5 bases and J by 7 bases, with 11 bases left in between. There are 13 residues in the CDR3. CDR3 in amino acids: CASSEQGIGELFF. The CDR3 bases are TGTGCCAGTAGTGAACAGGGTATCGGGGAGCTGTTTTTT.

This clone was recorded only once. The chain is built from TRBV9 and TRBJ2-4; 9 nucleotides match TRBD2. V gave up 3 bases and J gave up 1 base; unmatched junction bases: 5. CDR1 and CDR2 from the germline V gene are SGDLS and YYNGEE. This CDR3 has 16 amino acids. The CDR3 region has the DNA TGTGCCAGCAGCGGTAGCGGGAGTTGGGCCAAAAACATTCAGTACTTC. It specifies CASSGSGSWAKNIQYF.

The chain couples TRBV30 to TRBJ1-2, with TRBD1 identical over 7 bases. The germline CDR1 and CDR2 sequences are GTSNPN and SVGIG (reference sequence). The CDR3 extends over 13 amino acids. The trim removed 3 bases at V and 4 bases at J, leaving 5 bases unmatched. Here the CDR3 DNA reads TGTGCCTGGAGAGCAGGGGGGGGCTATGGCTACACCTTC. Its translation is CAWRAGGGYGYTF.

The genes are TRBV19 and TRBJ2-7; D is ambiguous. The V and J ends lost 2 bases and 5 bases respectively, with 13 bases between them. The CDR3 is 14 residues long. The V gene's germline CDR1 is LNHDA and CDR2 SQIVND (reference sequence). CDR3 DNA: TGTGCCAGTAGTATAAGGCGCGCTGTCAACGAGCAGTACTTC. Amino acids: CASSIRRAVNEQYF.

The V call is TRBV15, the J call TRBJ1-1; weak D call: TRBD1 (5 bases). CDR1 LNHNV and CDR2 YYDKDF come from the germline V gene (reference sequence). This CDR3 comprises 14 residues. The V end lost 0 bases, the J end lost 5 bases, and 10 bases lay between the germline ends. The CDR3 DNA reads TGTGCCACCAGCAGAGACAGGGTTAGAACTGAAGCTTTCTTT. This gives the protein CATSRDRVRTEAFF.

The chain links TRBV11-2 to TRBJ1-5, with D possibly matching TRBD1 (6 bases). The ends were cut back, 0 bases at V and 5 bases at J, with 17 bases in the middle. The CDR3 loop spans 17 amino acids. Looked up from germline, CDR1 is SGHAT and CDR2 is FQNNGV. CDR3 residues: CASSLEAGADTDQPQHF. CDR3 nucleotide sequence: TGTGCCAGCAGCTTAGAGGCAGGGGCGGATACCGATCAGCCCCAGCATTTT.

This chain connects TRBV6-1 to TRBJ1-1; 9 nucleotides align to TRBD1. Germline V gene lookup returns CDR1 MNHNS and CDR2 SASEGT. Trimming cost V 7 bases and J 7 bases; bases outside gene matches: 7. The CDR3 spans 13 residues. CDR3 DNA: TGTGCCAGCACCGTGACAGGGGGGCTTGAAGCTTTCTTT. Translation: CASTVTGGLEAFF.